This entry lists 10 T cell receptor beta chains sequenced from one sample in a study of beta chain features in type 1 diabetes. cDNA synthesis used the whole RNA isolate, giving expressed TCRB sequences. Here immunoSEQ multiplex PCR was the method, and the copy in TCRdb shows in-frame clones only, minus some. The data contain hundreds of thousands of clones, over 25% of them singletons. Material: naive CD4+ T cells from blood. The receptors shown here come from a man between 18 and 29 years old in good health.

This clone occurred a few times. The V and J genes are TRBV6-5 and TRBJ2-5; 7 bases agree with TRBD1. The CDR3 runs to 13 residues. Germline CDR1 reads MNHEY; CDR2 reads SVGAGI. V shed 6 bases, J shed 5 bases, and the junction held 6 bases outside the gene matches. This chain's CDR3 is CASRRQGAETQYF. The CDR3 bases are TGTGCCAGCAGGCGACAGGGTGCCGAGACCCAGTACTTC.

The sample holds a few counts of this clone. The CDR3 DNA sequence: TGCGCCAGCAGTCATCAGGGGTTTAGTAGCTATGGCTACACCTTC. Encoded protein: CASSHQGFSSYGYTF. J is TRBJ1-2 and V is TRBV23-1; tentatively, D is TRBD1 (6 bases). TRBV23-1 is given ORF status, its function remaining uncertain. Trimming stripped 3 bases from V and 4 bases from J, with 15 bases between. The CDR3 spans 15 residues.

V is TRBV14 and J is TRBJ2-3, with 10 bases aligning to TRBD2. The V gene's germline CDR1 is SGHDN and CDR2 FVKESK. The CDR3 length is 15 residues. Germline trimming cut 6 bases from V and 2 bases from J; bases unmatched to any gene: 5. The CDR3 is CASSPSGRYTDTQYF. DNA for the CDR3: TGTGCCAGCAGTCCTAGCGGGAGATACACAGATACGCAGTATTTT. The whole variable domain, remainder taken from reference TRBV14 and TRBJ2-3, is EAGVTQFPSHSVIEKGQTVTLRCDPISGHDNLYWYRRVMGKEIKFLLHFVKESKQDESGMPNNRFLAERTGGTYSTLKVQPAELEDSGVYFCASSPSGRYTDTQYFGPGTRLTVL.

V gene TRBV7-6 combines with J gene TRBJ1-3; 8 bases are a match to TRBD1. V shed 5 bases and J 4 bases; nucleotides not matched to a gene: 7. CDR3 length: 15 residues. Per the germline V gene, CDR1 is SGHVS and CDR2 is FNYEAQ. CDR3 coding DNA: TGTGCCAGCAGCCTTCCCAGGGGGCACGGAAACACCATATATTTT. Its translation: CASSLPRGHGNTIYF.

V usage is TRBV30 and J usage is TRBJ1-1, with a weak D call TRBD1 (5 bases). V lost 2 bases, J lost 1 base, and 11 bases lay in between. Germline V lookup: CDR1 GTSNPN, CDR2 SVGIG (reference sequence). The CDR3 is 14 amino acids. Here the CDR3 DNA reads TGTGCCTGGAGTCTCTCTCAGGGGAACACTGAAGCTTTCTTT. It encodes CAWSLSQGNTEAFF.

Only a few counts were recorded for this clone. At the DNA level, this CDR3 is encoded by other sequences in the same sample as well. V usage is TRBV30 and J usage is TRBJ1-1; possibly TRBD1 for D (6 bases). Trimming took 0 bases from V and 0 from J, leaving 8 bases between them. This CDR3 has 14 amino acids. Germline V gene data show CDR1 as GTSNPN and CDR2 as SVGIG (reference sequence). CDR3 residues: CAWSVGQLNTEAFF. The DNA of the CDR3 is TGTGCCTGGAGTGTAGGACAGCTGAACACTGAAGCTTTCTTT.

The chain is built from TRBV10-3 and TRBJ2-7; D gene unclear. The CDR3 is 12 amino acids. The V end was cut by 8 bases, the J end by 6 bases, with 14 bases between. Germline V gives CDR1 ENHRY, CDR2 SYGVKD. The CDR3 region has the DNA TGTGCCATCCGCGGAAGAACGGGCGAGCAGTACTTC. Its protein product is CAIRGRTGEQYF.

The chain links TRBV11-2 to TRBJ2-5; 9 positions agree with TRBD2. CDR3 length: 15 amino acids. Germline CDR1 is SGHAT and CDR2 is FQNNGV. Trimming removed 5 bases from V and 9 bases from J; junction bases left unmatched: 13. The CDR3 nucleotides are TGTGCCAGCAGCGCTTCAAGGACAGCGGGAGGTGCCCAGTACTTC. Amino acids: CASSASRTAGGAQYF.

The V and J genes are TRBV5-6 and TRBJ1-4; 7 nucleotides align to TRBD1. The germline V gene has CDR1 SGHDT and CDR2 YYEEEE. CDR3 length: 14 residues. The ends lost 2 bases at V and 14 bases at J; junction bases unmatched: 12. CDR3 sequence reads: CASSFDRVASRLFF. The CDR3 nucleotides read TGTGCCAGCAGCTTTGACAGGGTCGCGTCAAGGCTGTTTTTT.

V usage is TRBV4-1 and J usage is TRBJ2-7, with 9 positions matching TRBD1. V lost 6 bases to trimming and J lost 7 bases; unmatched junction nucleotides: 7. The CDR3 loop spans 13 amino acids. In germline, CDR1 is MGHRA, CDR2 YSYEKL. Written as DNA, the CDR3 is TGCGCCAGCAGTCAGACAGGGGGACGGGAGCAGTACTTC. It encodes CASSQTGGREQYF.